This T cell receptor (beta chain) is from a study of OX40 agonist ivuxolimab in advanced cancers. TCRdb's table, derived via immunoSEQ multiplex PCR, lists solely in-frame clones and lacks some. The sample holds roughly 9,500 clones, 66% seen once. The cohort excluded patients with autoimmune disease history or systemic immunosuppression. The CDR3 contains 12 residues. Deletions cut 4 bases from V and 7 bases from J, with 10 bases between. Germline CDR1 is SGHTA and CDR2 is FQGNSA. This receptor was obtained from an adult with an advanced solid tumor such as melanoma, head and neck, liver or kidney cancer. The chain combines TRBV7-2 with TRBJ1-2; no reliable D call. This specimen was CD4+ or CD8+ T cells sorted from blood, taken in a trial of the OX40 agonist ivuxolimab. The CDR3 DNA reads TGTGCCAGCAGCTCCTACGGGAGTGGCTACACCTTC. Protein: CASSSYGSGYTF.